This passage covers 2 T cell receptor beta chains from one sample sequenced in a study of blood T cell repertoires in COVID-19. The repertoire was sequenced with immunoSEQ multiplex PCR; TCRdb's copy has only in-frame clones and lacks some. Among roughly 250,000 clones listed, approximately 83% were seen once. The sequenced material came from PBMCs or T cells enriched from blood (not recorded which). These receptors came from a woman between 25 and 40 years old who had recovered from COVID-19.

This chain joins TRBV30 and TRBJ2-1; 8 bases line up with TRBD2. The CDR3 is 14 residues long. Germline CDR1 GTSNPN, CDR2 SVGIG (reference sequence). Unmatched junction bases numbered 5, after V lost 2 bases and J lost 5 bases. Here the CDR3 reads CAWSLSGGHNEQFF. The CDR3 coding sequence is TGTGCCTGGAGTCTCAGCGGGGGCCACAATGAGCAGTTCTTC.

This clone was detected a few times. This chain uses TRBV7-9 with TRBJ2-1; possible D gene TRBD2, 6 bases. The CDR3 has 11 residues. The germline gives CDR1 SEHNR, CDR2 FQNEAQ (reference sequence). V was clipped by 5 bases and J by 10 bases, with 9 bases between them. The CDR3 sequence: CASSKTSEQFF. The DNA of the CDR3 is TGTGCCAGCAGCAAAACTAGCGAGCAGTTCTTC.